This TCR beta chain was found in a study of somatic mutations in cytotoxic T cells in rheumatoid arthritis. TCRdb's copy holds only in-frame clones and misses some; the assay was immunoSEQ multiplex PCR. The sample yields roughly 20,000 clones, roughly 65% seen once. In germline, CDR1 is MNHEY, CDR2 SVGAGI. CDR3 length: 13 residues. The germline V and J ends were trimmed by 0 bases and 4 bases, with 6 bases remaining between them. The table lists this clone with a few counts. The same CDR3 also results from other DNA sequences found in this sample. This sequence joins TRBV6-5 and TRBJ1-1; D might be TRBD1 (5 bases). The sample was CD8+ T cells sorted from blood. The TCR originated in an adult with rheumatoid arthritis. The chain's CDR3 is CASSYSRGTEAFF. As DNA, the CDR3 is TGTGCCAGCAGTTACTCGAGGGGCACTGAAGCTTTCTTT.